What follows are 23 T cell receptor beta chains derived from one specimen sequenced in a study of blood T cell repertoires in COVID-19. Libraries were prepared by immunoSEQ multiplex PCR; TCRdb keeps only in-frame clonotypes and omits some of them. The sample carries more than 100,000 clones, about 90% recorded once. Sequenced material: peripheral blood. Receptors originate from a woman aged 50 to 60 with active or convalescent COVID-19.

The CDR3 coding sequence is TGTGCCAGCAGCACAGGGAACACTGAAGCTTTCTTT. Translating gives CASSTGNTEAFF. The rearrangement uses TRBV7-9 and TRBJ1-1; possible D gene TRBD1, 5 bases. The V gene lost 5 bases and the J gene lost 1 base, with 5 bases spanning the gap. The CDR3 contains 12 residues. CDR1 and CDR2 from the germline V gene are SEHNR and FQNEAQ (reference sequence).

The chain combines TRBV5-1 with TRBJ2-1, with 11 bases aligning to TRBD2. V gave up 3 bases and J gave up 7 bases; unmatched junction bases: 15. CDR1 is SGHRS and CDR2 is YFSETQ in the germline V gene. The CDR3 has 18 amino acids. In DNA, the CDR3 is TGCGCCAGCAGCTGGGCTAGCGGGAGGCGGTTTGTTGGTAATGAGCAGTTCTTC. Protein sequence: CASSWASGRRFVGNEQFF.

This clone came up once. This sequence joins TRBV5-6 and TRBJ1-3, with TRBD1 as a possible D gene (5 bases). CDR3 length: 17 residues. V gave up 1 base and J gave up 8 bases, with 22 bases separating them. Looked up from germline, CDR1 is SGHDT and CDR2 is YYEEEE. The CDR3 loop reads CASSLTAFRGLTDTIYF. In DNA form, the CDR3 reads TGTGCCAGCAGCTTGACGGCGTTTCGGGGGTTGACGGACACCATATATTTT.

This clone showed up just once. The CDR3 spells CASSETGGSGEQFF. CDR3 bases: TGTGCCAGCAGTGAAACAGGCGGGAGTGGAGAGCAGTTCTTC. The J gene is TRBJ2-1, the V gene TRBV6-1, with TRBD2 identical over 7 bases. CDR3 length: 14 amino acids. From germline, CDR1 is MNHNS and CDR2 SASEGT. The ends lost 2 bases at V and 10 bases at J; junction bases unmatched: 8.

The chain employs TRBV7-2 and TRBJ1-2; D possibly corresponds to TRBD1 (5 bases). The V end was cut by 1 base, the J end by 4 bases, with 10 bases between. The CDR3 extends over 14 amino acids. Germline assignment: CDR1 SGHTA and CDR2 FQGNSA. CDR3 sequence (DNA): TGTGCCAGCAGCTTAGAGCGGGGCCCCTATGGCTACACCTTC. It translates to CASSLERGPYGYTF.

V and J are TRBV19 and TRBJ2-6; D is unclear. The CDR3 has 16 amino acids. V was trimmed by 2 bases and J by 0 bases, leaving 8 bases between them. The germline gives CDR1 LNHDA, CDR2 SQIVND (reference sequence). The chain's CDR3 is CASSILPSSGANVLTF. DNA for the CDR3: TGTGCCAGTAGTATATTACCCAGCTCTGGGGCCAACGTCCTGACTTTC.

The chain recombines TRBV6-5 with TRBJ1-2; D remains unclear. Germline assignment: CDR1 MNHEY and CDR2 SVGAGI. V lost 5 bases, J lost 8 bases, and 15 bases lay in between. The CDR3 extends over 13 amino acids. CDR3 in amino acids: CASSTPQLRGYTF. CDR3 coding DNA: TGTGCCAGCAGTACGCCACAGTTAAGAGGCTACACCTTC.

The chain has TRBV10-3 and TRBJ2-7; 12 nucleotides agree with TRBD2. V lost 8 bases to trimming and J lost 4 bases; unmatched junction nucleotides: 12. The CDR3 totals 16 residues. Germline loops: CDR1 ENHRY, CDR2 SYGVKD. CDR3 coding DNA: TGTGCCATCGGCGCTTCCGGACTAGCGGGATCTTACGAGCAGTACTTC. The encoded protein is CAIGASGLAGSYEQYF.

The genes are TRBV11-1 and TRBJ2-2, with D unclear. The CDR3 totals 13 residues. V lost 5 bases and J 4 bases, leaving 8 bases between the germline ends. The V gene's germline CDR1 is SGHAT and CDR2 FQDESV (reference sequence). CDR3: CASSPRSTGELFF. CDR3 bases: TGTGCCAGCAGCCCCCGTAGCACCGGGGAGCTGTTTTTT. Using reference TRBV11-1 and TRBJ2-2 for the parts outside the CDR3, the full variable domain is EAEVAQSPRYKITEKSQAVAFWCDPISGHATLYWYRQILGQGPELLVQFQDESVVDDSQLPKDRFSAERLKGVDSTLKIQPAELGDSAMYLCASSPRSTGELFFGEGSRLTVL.

The CDR3 loop is CASSSGREAPDTQYF. The CDR3 DNA is TGTGCCAGCAGCTCAGGGCGGGAGGCGCCAGATACGCAGTATTTT. The chain carries TRBV21-1 and TRBJ2-3; TRBD2 is the table's D call and was not checked against the DNA. TRBV21-1 represents a pseudogene. The CDR3 has 15 residues.

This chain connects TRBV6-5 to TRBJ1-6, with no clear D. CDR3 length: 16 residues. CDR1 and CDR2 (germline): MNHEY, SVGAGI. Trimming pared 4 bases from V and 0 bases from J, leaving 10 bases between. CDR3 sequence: CASSSVGSSYNSPLHF. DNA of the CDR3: TGTGCCAGCAGTTCCGTGGGCAGCTCCTATAATTCACCCCTCCACTTT.

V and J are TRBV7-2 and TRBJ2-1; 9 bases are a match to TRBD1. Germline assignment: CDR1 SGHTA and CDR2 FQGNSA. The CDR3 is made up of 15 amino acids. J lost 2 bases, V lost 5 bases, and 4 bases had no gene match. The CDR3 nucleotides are TGTGCCAGCAGCCCCCGGACAGGGGCCTACAATGAGCAGTTCTTC. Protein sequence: CASSPRTGAYNEQFF. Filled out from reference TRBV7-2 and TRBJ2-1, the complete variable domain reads GAGVSQSPSNKVTEKGKDVELRCDPISGHTALYWYRQSLGQGLEFLIYFQGNSAPDKSGLPSDRFSAERTGGSVSTLTIQRTQQEDSAVYLCASSPRTGAYNEQFFGPGTRLTVL.

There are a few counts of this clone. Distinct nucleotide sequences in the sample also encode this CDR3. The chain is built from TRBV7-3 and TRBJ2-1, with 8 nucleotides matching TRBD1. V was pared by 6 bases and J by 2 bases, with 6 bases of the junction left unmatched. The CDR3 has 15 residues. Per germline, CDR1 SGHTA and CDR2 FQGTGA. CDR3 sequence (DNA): TGTGCCAGCAGTCTCGGACAGGGAACCTACAATGAGCAGTTCTTC. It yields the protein CASSLGQGTYNEQFF.

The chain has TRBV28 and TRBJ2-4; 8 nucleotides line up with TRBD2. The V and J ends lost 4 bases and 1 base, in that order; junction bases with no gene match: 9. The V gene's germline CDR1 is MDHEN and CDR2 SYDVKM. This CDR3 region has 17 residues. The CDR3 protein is CASSYGRAGTAKNIQYF. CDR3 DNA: TGTGCCAGCAGTTACGGGAGGGCCGGTACGGCCAAAAACATTCAGTACTTC. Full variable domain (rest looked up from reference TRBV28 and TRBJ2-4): DVKVTQSSRYLVKRTGEKVFLECVQDMDHENMFWYRQDPGLGLRLIYFSYDVKMKEKGDIPEGYSVSREKKERFSLILESASTNQTSMYLCASSYGRAGTAKNIQYFGAGTRLSVL.

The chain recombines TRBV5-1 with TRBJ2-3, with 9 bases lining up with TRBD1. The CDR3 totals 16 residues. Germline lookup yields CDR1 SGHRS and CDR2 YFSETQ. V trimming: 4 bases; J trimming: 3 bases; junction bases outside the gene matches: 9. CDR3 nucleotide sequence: TGCGCCAGCAGCCAAGGCATGGGACAGGGTACAGATACGCAGTATTTT. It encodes CASSQGMGQGTDTQYF.

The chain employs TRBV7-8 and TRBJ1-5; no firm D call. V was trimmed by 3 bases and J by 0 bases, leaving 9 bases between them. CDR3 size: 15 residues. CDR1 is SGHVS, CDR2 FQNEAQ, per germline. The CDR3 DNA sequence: TGTGCCAGCAGCTTGGACGGGATTAGCAATCAGCCCCAGCATTTT. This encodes CASSLDGISNQPQHF.

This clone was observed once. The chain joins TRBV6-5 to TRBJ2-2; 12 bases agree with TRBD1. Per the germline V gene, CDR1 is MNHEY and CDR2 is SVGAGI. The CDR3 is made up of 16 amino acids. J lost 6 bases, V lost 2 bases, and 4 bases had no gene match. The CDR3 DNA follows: TGTGCCAGCAGTTACCGGGACAGGGGGCCCCCCGGGGAGCTGTTTTTT. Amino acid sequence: CASSYRDRGPPGELFF.

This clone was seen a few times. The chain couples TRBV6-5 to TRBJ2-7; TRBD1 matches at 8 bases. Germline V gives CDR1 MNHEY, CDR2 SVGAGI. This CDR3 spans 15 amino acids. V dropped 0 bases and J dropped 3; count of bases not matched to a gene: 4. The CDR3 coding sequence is TGTGCCAGCAGTTACTCAGGGACAGGCTTCTACGAGCAGTACTTC. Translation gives CASSYSGTGFYEQYF.

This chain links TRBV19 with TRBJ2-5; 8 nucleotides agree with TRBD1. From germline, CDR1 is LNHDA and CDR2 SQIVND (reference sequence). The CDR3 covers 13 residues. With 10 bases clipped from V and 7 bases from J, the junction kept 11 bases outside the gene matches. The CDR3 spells CATSQGAVGTQYF. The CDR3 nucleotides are TGTGCCACCAGTCAGGGGGCTGTCGGGACCCAGTACTTC.

The DNA for the CDR3 is TGTGCCAGCAGCTTATTGAGGAACACCGGGGAGCTGTTTTTT. This translates into CASSLLRNTGELFF. The chain combines TRBV7-9 with TRBJ2-2; D gene uncertain. This CDR3 has 14 residues. Looked up from germline, CDR1 is SEHNR and CDR2 is FQNEAQ (reference sequence). The ends were cut back, 2 bases at V and 1 base at J, with 5 bases in the middle. The whole variable domain, filled in from reference TRBV7-9 and TRBJ2-2, reads DTGVSQNPRHKITKRGQNVTFRCDPISEHNRLYWYRQTLGQGPEFLTYFQNEAQLEKSRLLSDRFSAERPKGSFSTLEIQRTEQGDSAMYLCASSLLRNTGELFFGEGSRLTVL.

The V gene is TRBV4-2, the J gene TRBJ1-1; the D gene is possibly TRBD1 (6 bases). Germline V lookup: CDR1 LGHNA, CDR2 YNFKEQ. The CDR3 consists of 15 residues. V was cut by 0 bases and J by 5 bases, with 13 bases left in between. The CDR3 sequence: CASSQERGFVTEAFF. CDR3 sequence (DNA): TGTGCCAGCAGCCAAGAAAGGGGGTTTGTGACTGAAGCTTTCTTT.

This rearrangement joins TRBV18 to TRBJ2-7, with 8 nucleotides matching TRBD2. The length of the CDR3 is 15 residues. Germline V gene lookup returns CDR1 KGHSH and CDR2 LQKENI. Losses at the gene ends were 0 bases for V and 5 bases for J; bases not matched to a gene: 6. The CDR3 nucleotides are TGTGCCAGCTCACCACCGAGCGGGAGTTCCGACGAGCAGTACTTC. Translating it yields CASSPPSGSSDEQYF.

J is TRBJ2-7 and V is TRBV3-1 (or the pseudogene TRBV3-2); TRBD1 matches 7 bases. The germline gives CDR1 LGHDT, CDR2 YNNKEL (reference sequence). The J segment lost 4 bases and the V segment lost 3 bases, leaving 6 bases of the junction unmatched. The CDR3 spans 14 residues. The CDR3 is CASSHRDRTYEQYF. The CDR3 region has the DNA TGTGCCAGCAGCCACCGGGACAGAACTTACGAGCAGTACTTC.